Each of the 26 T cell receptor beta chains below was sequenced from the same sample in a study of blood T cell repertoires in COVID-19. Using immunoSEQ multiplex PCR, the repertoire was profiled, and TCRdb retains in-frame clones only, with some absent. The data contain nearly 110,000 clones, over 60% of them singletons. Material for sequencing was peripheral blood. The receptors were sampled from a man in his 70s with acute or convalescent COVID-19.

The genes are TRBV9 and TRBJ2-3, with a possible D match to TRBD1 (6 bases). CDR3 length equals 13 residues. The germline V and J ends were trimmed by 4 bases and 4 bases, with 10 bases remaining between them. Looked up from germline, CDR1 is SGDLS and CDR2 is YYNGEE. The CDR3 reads CASSRGYPDTQYF. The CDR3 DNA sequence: TGTGCCAGCAGCAGGGGGTATCCAGATACGCAGTATTTT. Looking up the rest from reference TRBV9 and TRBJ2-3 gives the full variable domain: DSGVTQTPKHLITATGQRVTLRCSPRSGDLSVYWYQQSLDQGLQFLIQYYNGEERAKGNILERFSAQQFPDLHSELNLSSLELGDSALYFCASSRGYPDTQYFGPGTRLTVL.

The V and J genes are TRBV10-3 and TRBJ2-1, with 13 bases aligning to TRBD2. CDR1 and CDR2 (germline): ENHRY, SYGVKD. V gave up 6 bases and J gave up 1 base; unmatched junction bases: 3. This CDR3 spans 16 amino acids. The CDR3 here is CAIRTSGGESYNEQFF. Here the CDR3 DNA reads TGTGCCATCAGAACTAGCGGGGGGGAGTCCTACAATGAGCAGTTCTTC.

Written as DNA, the CDR3 is TGCAGCGTTGAACGGGGGGGCAGGAACACTGAAGCTTTCTTT. Protein sequence: CSVERGGRNTEAFF. The chain links TRBV29-1 to TRBJ1-1, with D possibly being TRBD1 (6 bases). The CDR3 totals 14 residues. Between the trimmed V and J ends, which lost 2 bases and 1 base, there was a span of 11 bases. Germline V CDR1 and CDR2: SQVTM, ANQGSEA.

The CDR3 here is CASSSGQGRSSGNTIYF. CDR3 sequence (DNA): TGTGCCAGCAGCTCAGGACAGGGACGGAGCTCTGGAAACACCATATATTTT. V gene TRBV9 combines with J gene TRBJ1-3; 8 nucleotides align to TRBD1. The CDR3 extends over 17 amino acids. Looked up from germline, CDR1 is SGDLS and CDR2 is YYNGEE. With V trimmed by 4 bases and J by 0 bases, 9 bases remained unmatched.

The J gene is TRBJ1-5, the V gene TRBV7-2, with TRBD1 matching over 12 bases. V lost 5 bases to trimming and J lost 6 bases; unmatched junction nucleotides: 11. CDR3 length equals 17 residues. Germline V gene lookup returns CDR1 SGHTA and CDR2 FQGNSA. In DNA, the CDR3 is TGTGCCAGCAGCACCTCCGGGACAGGGGGCCGAAGTCAGCCCCAGCATTTT. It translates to CASSTSGTGGRSQPQHF.

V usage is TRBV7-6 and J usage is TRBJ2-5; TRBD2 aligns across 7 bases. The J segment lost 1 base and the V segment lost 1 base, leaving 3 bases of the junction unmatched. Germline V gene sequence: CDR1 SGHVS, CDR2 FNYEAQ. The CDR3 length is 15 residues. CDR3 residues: CASSLGGGPQETQYF. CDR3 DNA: TGTGCCAGCAGCTTAGGGGGGGGACCCCAAGAGACCCAGTACTTC.

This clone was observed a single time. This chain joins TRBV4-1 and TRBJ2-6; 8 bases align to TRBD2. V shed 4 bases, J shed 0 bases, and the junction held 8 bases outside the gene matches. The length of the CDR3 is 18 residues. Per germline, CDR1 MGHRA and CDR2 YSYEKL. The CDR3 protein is CASSLDPGGGSGANVLTF. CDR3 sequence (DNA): TGCGCCAGCAGCCTCGACCCCGGGGGGGGCTCTGGGGCCAACGTCCTGACTTTC.

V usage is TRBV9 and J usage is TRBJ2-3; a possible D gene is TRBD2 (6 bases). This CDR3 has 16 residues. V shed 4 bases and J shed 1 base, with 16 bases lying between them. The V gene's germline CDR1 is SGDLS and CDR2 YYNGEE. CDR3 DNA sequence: TGTGCCAGCAGCCCTCGCGGGGCCTTGGGCACAGATACGCAGTATTTT. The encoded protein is CASSPRGALGTDTQYF.

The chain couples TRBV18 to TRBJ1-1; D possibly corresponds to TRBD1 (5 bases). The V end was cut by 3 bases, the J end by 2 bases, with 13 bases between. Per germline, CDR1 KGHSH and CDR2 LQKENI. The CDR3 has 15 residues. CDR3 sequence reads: CASSPGPEKNTEAFF. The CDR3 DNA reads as TGTGCCAGCTCACCGGGGCCGGAGAAAAACACTGAAGCTTTCTTT.

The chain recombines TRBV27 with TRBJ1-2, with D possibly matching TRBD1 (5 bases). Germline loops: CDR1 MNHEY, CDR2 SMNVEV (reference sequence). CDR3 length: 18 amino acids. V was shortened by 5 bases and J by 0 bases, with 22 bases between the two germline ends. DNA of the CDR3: TGTGCCAGCAGTCAAGAGCCTTTTGGGGGGATAGCTAACTATGGCTACACCTTC. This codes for CASSQEPFGGIANYGYTF.

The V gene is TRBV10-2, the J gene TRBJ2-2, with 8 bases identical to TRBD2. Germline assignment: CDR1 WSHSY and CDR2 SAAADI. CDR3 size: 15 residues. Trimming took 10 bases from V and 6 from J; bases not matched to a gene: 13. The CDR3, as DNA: TGCGCCACTTTCCTTGGGACTAGGTCCTCCGGGGAGCTGTTTTTT. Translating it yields CATFLGTRSSGELFF.

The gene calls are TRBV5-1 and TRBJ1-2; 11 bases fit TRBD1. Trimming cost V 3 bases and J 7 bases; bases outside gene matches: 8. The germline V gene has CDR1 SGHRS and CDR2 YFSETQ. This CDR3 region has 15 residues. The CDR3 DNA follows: TGCGCCAGCAGCTCGGACGGACAGGGGGCCGGTGGCTACACCTTC. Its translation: CASSSDGQGAGGYTF.

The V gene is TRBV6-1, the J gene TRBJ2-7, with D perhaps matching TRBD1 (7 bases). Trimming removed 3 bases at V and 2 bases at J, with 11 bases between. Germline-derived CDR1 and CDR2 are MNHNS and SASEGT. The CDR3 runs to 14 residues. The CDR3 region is CASSEGQRAYEQYF. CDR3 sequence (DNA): TGTGCCAGCAGTGAGGGACAGCGGGCCTACGAGCAGTACTTC.

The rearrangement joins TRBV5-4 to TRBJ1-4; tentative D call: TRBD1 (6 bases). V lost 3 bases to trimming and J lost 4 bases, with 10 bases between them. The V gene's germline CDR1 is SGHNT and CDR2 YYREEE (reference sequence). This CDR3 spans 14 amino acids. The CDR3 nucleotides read TGTGCCAGCAGCTCCGGGGGGCTTAATGAAAAACTGTTTTTT. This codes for CASSSGGLNEKLFF.

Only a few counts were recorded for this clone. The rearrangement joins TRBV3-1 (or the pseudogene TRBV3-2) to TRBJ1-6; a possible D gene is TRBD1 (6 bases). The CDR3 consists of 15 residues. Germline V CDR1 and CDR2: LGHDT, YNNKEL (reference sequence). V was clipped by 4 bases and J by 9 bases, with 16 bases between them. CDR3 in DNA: TGTGCCAGCAGCCCCTGGACAGTCCGGGGTTCACCCCTCCACTTT. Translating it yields CASSPWTVRGSPLHF.

Written as DNA, the CDR3 is TGTGCCAGTAGTCTTCCCTCACGGGACAGGAATGGTGGCTACACCTTC. It is translated as CASSLPSRDRNGGYTF. The chain joins TRBV19 to TRBJ1-2; TRBD1 matches at 8 bases. This CDR3 has 16 amino acids. J gave up 7 bases and V 5 bases, and 15 bases lay outside the gene matches. Germline CDR1 is LNHDA and CDR2 is SQIVND (reference sequence).

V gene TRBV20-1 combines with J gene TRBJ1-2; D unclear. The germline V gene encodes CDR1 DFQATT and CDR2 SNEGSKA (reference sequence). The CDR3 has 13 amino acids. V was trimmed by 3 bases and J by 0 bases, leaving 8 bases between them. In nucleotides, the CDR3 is TGCAGTGCTAGTGGGAGGGCTAACTATGGCTACACCTTC. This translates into CSASGRANYGYTF.

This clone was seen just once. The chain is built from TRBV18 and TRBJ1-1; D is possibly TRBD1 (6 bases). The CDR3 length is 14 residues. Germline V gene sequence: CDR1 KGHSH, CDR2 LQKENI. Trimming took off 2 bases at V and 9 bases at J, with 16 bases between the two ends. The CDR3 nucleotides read TGTGCCAGCTCACCAGGGGAGTGGGGACAAAAAGCTTTCTTT. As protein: CASSPGEWGQKAFF.

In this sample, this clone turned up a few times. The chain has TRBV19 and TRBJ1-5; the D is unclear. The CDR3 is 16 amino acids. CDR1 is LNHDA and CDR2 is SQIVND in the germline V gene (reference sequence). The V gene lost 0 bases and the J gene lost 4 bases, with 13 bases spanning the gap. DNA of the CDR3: TGTGCCAGTAGTATAGACCAGACTGCGCAAAATCAGCCCCAGCATTTT. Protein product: CASSIDQTAQNQPQHF.

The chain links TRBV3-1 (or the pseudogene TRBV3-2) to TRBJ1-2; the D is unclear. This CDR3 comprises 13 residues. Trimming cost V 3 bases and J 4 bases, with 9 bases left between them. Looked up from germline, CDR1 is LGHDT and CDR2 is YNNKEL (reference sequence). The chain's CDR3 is CASSQRAPYGYTF. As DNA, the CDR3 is TGTGCCAGCAGCCAGAGGGCTCCCTATGGCTACACCTTC.

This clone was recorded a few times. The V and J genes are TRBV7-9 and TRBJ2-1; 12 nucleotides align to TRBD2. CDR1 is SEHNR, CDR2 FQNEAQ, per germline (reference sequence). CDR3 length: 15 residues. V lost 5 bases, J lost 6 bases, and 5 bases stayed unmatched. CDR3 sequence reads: CASSRTSGAPNEQFF. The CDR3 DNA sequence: TGTGCCAGCAGCCGGACTAGCGGGGCCCCCAATGAGCAGTTCTTC.

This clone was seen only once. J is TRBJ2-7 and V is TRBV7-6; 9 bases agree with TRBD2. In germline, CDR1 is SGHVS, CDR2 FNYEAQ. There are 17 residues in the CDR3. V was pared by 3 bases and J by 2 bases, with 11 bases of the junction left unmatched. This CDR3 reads CASSLSGSSGATYEQYF. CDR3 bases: TGTGCCAGCAGCTTGTCGGGGTCTAGCGGGGCTACCTACGAGCAGTACTTC.

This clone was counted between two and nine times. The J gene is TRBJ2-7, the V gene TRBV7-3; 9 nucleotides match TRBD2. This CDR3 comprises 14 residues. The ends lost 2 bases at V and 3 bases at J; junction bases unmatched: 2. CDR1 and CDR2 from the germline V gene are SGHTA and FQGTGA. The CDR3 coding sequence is TGTGCCAGCAGCTTAGTAGCGGGGGACTACGAGCAGTACTTC. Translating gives CASSLVAGDYEQYF.

The CDR3 is CASSLGQGAQPQHF. In DNA, the CDR3 is TGTGCCAGCAGCTTGGGACAGGGGGCCCAGCCCCAGCATTTT. J is TRBJ1-5 and V is TRBV5-6, with TRBD1 identical over 10 bases. V gave up 0 bases and J gave up 7 bases; unmatched junction bases: 1. The CDR3 has 14 amino acids. Germline CDR1 is SGHDT and CDR2 is YYEEEE.

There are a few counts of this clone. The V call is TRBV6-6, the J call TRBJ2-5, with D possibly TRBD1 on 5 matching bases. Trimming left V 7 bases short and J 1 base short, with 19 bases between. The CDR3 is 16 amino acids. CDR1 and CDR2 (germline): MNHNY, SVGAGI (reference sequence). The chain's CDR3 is CASTWGRQLTQETQYF. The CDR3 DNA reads TGTGCCAGCACCTGGGGCAGACAGCTTACCCAAGAGACCCAGTACTTC.

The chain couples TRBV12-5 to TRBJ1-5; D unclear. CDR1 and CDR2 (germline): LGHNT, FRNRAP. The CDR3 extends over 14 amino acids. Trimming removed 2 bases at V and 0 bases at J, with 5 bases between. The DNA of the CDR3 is TGTGCTAGTGGTTTGTCAGATAGCAATCAGCCCCAGCATTTT. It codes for CASGLSDSNQPQHF.